The sequence of this T cell receptor (beta chain) was determined in a study of blood T cell repertoires in COVID-19. As for the study in general: Italy, Spain and the United States were the sources of the convalescent and acute COVID-19 samples. Nucleic acid was either cDNA or gDNA, and it came from T cells, B-cell-depleted T cells, or PBMCs.

This CDR3 has 16 residues. Germline V gene data show CDR1 as SNHLY and CDR2 as FYNNEI. V lost 6 bases to trimming and J lost 8 bases, with 22 bases between them. In the authors' workflow: Reference gene primer amplification gave estimated nucleated cell counts. Sequenced by immunoSEQ multiplex PCR; TCRdb stores in-frame clones only, minus some. V, J and clone size are those of that table, while D and trimming were read from the DNA. This sample has about 170,000 clones, with around 84% found just once. Sequenced input: peripheral blood. The chain recombines TRBV2 with TRBJ1-4; D possibly corresponds to TRBD1 (5 bases). The origin of this receptor is a woman aged 70-85 years with COVID-19, enrolled during active disease. The CDR3 spells CASRSFLRGKEEKLFF. The CDR3 nucleotides read TGTGCCAGCAGGAGCTTCTTAAGGGGAAAAGAGGAAAAACTGTTTTTT.